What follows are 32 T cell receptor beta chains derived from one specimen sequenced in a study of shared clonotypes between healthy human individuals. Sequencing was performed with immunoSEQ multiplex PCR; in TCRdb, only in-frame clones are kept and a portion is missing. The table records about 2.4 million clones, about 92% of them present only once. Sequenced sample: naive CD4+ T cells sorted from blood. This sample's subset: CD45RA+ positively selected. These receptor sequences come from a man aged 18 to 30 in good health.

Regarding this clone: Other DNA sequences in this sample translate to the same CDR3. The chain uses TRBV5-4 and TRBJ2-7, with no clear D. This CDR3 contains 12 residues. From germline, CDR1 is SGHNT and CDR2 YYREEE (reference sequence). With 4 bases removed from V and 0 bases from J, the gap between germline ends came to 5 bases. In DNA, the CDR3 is TGTGCCAGCAGCCTCAACTCCTACGAGCAGTACTTC. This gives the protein CASSLNSYEQYF.

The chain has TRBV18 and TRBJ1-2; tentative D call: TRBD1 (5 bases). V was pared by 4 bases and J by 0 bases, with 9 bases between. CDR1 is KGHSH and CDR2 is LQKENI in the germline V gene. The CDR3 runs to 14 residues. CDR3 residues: CASSLDNPNYGYTF. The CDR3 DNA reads TGTGCCAGCTCACTGGACAATCCTAACTATGGCTACACCTTC. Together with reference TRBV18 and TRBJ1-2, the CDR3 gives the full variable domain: NAGVMQNPRHLVRRRGQEARLRCSPMKGHSHVYWYRQLPEEGLKFMVYLQKENIIDESGMPKERFSAEFPKEGPSILRIQQVVRGDSAAYFCASSLDNPNYGYTFGSGTRLTVV.

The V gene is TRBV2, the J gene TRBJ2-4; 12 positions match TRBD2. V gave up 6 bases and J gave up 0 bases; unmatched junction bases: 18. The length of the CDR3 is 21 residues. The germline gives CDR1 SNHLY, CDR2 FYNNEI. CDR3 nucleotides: TGTGCCAGCAGGTCGCCGGGACAGCGACTAGCGGGGGTACTAGCCAAAAACATTCAGTACTTC. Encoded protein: CASRSPGQRLAGVLAKNIQYF.

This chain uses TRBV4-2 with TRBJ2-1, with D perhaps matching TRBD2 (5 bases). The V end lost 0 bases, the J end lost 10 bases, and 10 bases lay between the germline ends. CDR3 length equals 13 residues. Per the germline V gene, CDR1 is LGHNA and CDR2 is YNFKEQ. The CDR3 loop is CASSQDSSGEQFF. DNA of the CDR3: TGTGCCAGCAGCCAAGATTCAAGCGGCGAGCAGTTCTTC.

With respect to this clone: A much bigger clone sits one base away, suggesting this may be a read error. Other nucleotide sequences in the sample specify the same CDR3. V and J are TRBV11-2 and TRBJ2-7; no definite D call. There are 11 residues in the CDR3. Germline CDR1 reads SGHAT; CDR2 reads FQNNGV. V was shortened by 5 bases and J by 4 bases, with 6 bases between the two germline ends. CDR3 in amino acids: CASSPSYEQYF. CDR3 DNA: TGTGCCAGCAGCCCCTCTTACGAGCAGTACTTC.

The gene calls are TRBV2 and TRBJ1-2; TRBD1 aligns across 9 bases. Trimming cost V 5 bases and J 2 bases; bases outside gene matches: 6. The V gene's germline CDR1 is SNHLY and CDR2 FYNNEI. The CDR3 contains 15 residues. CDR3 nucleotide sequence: TGTGCCAGCAGTAACCGGGACAGGGTCAACTATGGCTACACCTTC. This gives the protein CASSNRDRVNYGYTF.

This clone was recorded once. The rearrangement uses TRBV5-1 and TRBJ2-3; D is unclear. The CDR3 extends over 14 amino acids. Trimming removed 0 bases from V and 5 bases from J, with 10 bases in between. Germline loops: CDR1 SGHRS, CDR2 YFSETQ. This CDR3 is CASSLGVPIDTQYF. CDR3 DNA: TGCGCCAGCAGCTTGGGTGTCCCCATAGATACGCAGTATTTT.

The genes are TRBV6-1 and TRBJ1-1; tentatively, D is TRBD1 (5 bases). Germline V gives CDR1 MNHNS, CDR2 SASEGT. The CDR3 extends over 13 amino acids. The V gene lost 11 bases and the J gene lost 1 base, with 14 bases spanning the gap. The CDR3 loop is CAGASGTNTEAFF. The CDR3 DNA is TGTGCCGGCGCCTCCGGGACGAACACTGAAGCTTTCTTT.

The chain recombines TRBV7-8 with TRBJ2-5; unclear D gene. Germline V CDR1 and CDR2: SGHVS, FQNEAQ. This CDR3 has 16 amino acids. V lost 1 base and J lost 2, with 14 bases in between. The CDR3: CASSLGGMGLQETQYF. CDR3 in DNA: TGTGCCAGCAGCTTAGGGGGTATGGGCCTACAAGAGACCCAGTACTTC.

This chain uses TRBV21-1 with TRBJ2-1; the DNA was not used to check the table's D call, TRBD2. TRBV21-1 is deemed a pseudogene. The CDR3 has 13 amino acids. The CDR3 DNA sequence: TGTGCCAGCCCGGGACTAGCAAACAATGAGCAGTTCTTC. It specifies CASPGLANNEQFF.

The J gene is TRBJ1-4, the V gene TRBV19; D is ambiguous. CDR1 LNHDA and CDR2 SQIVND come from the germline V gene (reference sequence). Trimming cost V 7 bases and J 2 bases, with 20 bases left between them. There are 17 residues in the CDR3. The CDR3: CASNFGGRWSTNEKLFF. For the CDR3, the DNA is TGTGCCAGTAATTTCGGCGGCCGATGGTCGACTAATGAAAAACTGTTTTTT.

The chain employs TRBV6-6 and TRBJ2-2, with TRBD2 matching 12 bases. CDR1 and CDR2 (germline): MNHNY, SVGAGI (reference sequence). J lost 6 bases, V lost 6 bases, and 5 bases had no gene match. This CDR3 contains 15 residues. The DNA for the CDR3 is TGTGCCAGCAGCCTAGCGGGAGGGCGGTCCGGGGAGCTGTTTTTT. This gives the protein CASSLAGGRSGELFF.

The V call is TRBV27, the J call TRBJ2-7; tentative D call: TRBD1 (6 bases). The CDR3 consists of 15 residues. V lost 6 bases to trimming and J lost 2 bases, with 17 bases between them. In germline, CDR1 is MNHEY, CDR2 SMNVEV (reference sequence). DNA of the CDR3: TGTGCCAGCAGCCTCGCCGGGACAAATACCTACGAGCAGTACTTC. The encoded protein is CASSLAGTNTYEQYF.

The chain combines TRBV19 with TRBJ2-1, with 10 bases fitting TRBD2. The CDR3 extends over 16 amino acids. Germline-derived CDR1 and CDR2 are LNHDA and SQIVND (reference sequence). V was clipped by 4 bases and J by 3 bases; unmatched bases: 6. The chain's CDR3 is CASSRSLAGVYNEQFF. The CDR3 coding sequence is TGTGCCAGTAGTAGATCGCTAGCGGGAGTCTACAATGAGCAGTTCTTC.

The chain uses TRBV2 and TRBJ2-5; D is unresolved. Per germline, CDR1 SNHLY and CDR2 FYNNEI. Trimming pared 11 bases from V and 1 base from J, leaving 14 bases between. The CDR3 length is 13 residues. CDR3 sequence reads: CAREVSPQETQYF. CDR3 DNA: TGTGCCCGAGAAGTCAGTCCCCAAGAGACCCAGTACTTC.

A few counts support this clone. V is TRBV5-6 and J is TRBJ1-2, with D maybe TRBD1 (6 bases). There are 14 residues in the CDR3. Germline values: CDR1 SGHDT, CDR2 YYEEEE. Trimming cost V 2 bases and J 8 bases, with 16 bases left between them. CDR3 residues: CASSFSGAEGGYTF. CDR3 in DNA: TGTGCCAGCAGCTTTTCAGGGGCGGAGGGGGGCTACACCTTC. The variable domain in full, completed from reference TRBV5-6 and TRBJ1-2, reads DAGVTQSPTHLIKTRGQQVTLRCSPKSGHDTVSWYQQALGQGPQFIFQYYEEEERQRGNFPDRFSGHQFPNYSSELNVNALLLGDSALYLCASSFSGAEGGYTFGSGTRLTVV.

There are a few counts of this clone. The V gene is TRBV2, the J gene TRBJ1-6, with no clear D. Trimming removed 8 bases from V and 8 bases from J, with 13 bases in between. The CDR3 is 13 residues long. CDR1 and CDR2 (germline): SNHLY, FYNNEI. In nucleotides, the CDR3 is TGTGCCAGCGTCCCACGGGAATATTCACCCCTCCACTTT. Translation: CASVPREYSPLHF.

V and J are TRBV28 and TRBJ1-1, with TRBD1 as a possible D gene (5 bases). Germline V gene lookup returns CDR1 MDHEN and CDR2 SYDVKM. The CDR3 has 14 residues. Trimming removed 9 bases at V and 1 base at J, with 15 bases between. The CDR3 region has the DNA TGTGCCAGTAAATCCGGGACCCAGAACACTGAAGCTTTCTTT. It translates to CASKSGTQNTEAFF.

CDR3 loop: CASSLVPGGEAFF. Here the CDR3 DNA reads TGCGCCAGCAGCTTGGTTCCGGGCGGGGAAGCTTTCTTT. The V gene is TRBV5-1, the J gene TRBJ1-1; D gene ambiguous. Per germline, CDR1 SGHRS and CDR2 YFSETQ. Trimming left V 0 bases short and J 8 bases short, with 11 bases between. The CDR3 has 13 amino acids.

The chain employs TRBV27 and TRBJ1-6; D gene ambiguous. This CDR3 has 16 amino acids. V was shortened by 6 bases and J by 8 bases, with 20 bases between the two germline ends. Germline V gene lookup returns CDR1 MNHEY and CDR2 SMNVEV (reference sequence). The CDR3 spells CASRAGSLLLDSPLHF. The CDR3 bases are TGTGCCAGCAGGGCCGGGAGCTTACTCCTTGATTCACCCCTCCACTTT.

CDR3 sequence: CASSLEFLAVEQYF. As DNA, the CDR3 is TGTGCCAGCAGCTTAGAGTTTCTAGCGGTCGAGCAGTACTTC. The chain uses TRBV7-2 and TRBJ2-7; 7 positions match TRBD2. The CDR3 has 14 residues. Per germline, CDR1 SGHTA and CDR2 FQGNSA. With V trimmed by 1 base and J by 6 bases, 6 bases remained unmatched.

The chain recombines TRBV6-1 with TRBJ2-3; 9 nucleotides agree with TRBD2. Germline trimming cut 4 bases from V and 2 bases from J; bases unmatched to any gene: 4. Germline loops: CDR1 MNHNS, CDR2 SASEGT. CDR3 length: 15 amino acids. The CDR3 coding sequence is TGTGCCAGCAGTGTTACTAGCGGGCACACAGATACGCAGTATTTT. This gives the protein CASSVTSGHTDTQYF.

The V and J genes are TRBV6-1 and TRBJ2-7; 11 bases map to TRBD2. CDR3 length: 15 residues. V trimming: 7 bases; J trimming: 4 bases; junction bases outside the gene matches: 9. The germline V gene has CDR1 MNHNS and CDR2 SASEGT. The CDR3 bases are TGTGCCAGCACCCGACGTAGCGGGGGGGAGTACGAGCAGTACTTC. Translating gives CASTRRSGGEYEQYF.

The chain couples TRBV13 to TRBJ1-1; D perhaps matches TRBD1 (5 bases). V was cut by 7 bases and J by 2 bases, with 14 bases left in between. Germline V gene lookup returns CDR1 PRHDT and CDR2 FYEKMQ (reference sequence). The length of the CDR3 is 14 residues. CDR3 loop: CASTTRRGNTEAFF. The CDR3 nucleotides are TGTGCCAGCACCACCCGAAGGGGAAACACTGAAGCTTTCTTT.

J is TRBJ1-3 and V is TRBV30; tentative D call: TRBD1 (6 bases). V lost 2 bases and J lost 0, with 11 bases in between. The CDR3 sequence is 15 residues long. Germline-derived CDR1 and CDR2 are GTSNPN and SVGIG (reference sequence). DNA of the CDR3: TGTGCCTGGAGTCGGGACACTCGCTCTGGAAACACCATATATTTT. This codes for CAWSRDTRSGNTIYF. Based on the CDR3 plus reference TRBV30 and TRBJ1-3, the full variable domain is SQTIHQWPATLVQPVGSPLSLECTVEGTSNPNLYWYRQAAGRGLQLLFYSVGIGQISSEVPQNLSASRPQDRQFILSSKKLLLSDSGFYLCAWSRDTRSGNTIYFGEGSWLTVV.

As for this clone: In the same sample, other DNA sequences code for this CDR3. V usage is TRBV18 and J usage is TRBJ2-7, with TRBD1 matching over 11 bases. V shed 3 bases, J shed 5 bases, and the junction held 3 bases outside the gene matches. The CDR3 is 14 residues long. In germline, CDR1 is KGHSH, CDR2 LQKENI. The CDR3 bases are TGTGCCAGCTCACCGGGACAGGGGGTAAACGAGCAGTACTTC. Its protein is CASSPGQGVNEQYF.

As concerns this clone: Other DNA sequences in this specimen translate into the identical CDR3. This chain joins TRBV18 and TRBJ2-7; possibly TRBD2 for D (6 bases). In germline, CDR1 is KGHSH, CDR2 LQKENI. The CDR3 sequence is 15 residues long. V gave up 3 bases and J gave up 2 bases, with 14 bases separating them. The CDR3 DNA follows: TGTGCCAGCTCACCCGGGCAGGGAGGTGCCTACGAGCAGTACTTC. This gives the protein CASSPGQGGAYEQYF.

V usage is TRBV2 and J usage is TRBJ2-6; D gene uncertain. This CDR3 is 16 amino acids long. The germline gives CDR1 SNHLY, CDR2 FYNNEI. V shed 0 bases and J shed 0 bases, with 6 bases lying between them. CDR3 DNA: TGTGCCAGCAGTGAAGCTTCGTTCTCTGGGGCCAACGTCCTGACTTTC. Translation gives CASSEASFSGANVLTF.

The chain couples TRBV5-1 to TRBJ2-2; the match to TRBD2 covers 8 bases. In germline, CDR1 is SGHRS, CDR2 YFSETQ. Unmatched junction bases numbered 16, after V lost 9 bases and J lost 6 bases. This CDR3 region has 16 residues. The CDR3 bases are TGCGCCACCTCCGAGGTAGCGGGGACTTCCGCCGGGGAGCTGTTTTTT. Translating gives CATSEVAGTSAGELFF.

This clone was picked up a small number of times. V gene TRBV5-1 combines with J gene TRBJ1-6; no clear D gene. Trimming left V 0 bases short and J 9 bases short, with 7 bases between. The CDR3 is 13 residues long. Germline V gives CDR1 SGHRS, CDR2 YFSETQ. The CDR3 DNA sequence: TGCGCCAGCAGCTTGGAGGAGGGTTCACCCCTCCACTTT. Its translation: CASSLEEGSPLHF.

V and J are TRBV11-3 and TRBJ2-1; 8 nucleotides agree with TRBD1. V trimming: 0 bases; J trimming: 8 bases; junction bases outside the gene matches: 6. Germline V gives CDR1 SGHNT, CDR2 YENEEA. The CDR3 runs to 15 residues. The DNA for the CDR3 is TGTGCCAGCAGCTTAGATTCGGACAGGGCGGATGAGCAGTTCTTC. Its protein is CASSLDSDRADEQFF.

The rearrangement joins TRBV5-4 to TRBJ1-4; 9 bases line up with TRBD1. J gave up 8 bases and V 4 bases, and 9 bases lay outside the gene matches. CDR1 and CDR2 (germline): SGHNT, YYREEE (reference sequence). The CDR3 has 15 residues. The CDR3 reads CASSTPGQGPEKLFF. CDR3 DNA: TGTGCCAGCAGCACTCCGGGACAGGGACCCGAAAAACTGTTTTTT.